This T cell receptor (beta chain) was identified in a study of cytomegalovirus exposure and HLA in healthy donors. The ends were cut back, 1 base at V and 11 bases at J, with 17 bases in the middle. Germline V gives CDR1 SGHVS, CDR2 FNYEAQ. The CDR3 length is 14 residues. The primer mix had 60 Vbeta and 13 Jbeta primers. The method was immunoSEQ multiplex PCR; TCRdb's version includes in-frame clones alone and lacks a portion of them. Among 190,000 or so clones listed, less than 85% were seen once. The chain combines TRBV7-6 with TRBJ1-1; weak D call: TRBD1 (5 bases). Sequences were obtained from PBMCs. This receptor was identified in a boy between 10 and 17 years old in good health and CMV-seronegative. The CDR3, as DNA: TGTGCCAGCAGCTTAGTCGTCTCAGGGAGGCTGGCTTTCTTT. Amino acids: CASSLVVSGRLAFF.